This record concerns one TCR beta chain sequence. The antigen remains undetermined. Reverse transcription of approximately 0.55 ug total RNA with a constant-region primer produced TCR beta cDNA. Libraries of TCR beta came from three nested multiplex PCR rounds with slightly modified ARM-PCR. Running 9 to 11 cycles apiece, the first two PCR rounds relied on TRBV1-TRBV30 forward primers together with a C-beta reverse primer. TCRdb redid the calling of the multiplex PCR reads with MiXCR, one entry per CDR3 protein. The data contain 120,000 or so distinct CDR3 sequences, less than 80% of them singletons. This sample was included in a study of tumor-infiltrating lymphocytes in primary liver carcinoma. Broader study findings: Roughly 7-25% of top clones, and no more, occurred in all five tumor regions.

The CDR3 is 15 residues long. Trimming left V 3 bases short and J 5 bases short, with 16 bases between. Co-extraction of both nucleic acids (RNA and DNA) used roughly 18-34 mg of unsorted bulk tissue. At sampling, these chronic HBV carriers had received no treatment. Separate regions, five per tumor, were sampled. The sequence came from a woman in her sixties with primary liver carcinoma and hepatitis B virus infection. The sequenced sample consisted of liver tumor tissue from sampling region 1. The subset is: tumor region T1, superior pole. V is TRBV12-3 or TRBV12-4 and J is TRBJ2-5, with D perhaps TRBD1 (5 bases). CDR3 sequence (DNA): TGTGCCAGCAGTTTTTCCATAGGGGTCGCGGAGACCCAGTACTTC. Translation gives CASSFSIGVAETQYF.